This is a list of T cell receptor beta chains from one sample in a study of blood T cell repertoires in COVID-19. Some clones are missing from TCRdb's copy, which holds only in-frame ones; the method was immunoSEQ multiplex PCR. The sample contains 290,000 or so clones, just over 90% of which appear only once. Sequencing input: peripheral blood. The source of these receptors is a woman between 25 and 40 years old with COVID-19, enrolled during active disease. CDR3s include the opening cysteine and the closing phenylalanine or tryptophan. A D gene is named only where the DNA matches it firmly. A clone size is listed for some rows: how often the clone was seen (once, few, many), or a class if it is expanded.

V	D	J	size	CDR3	DNA
TRBV7-9	TRBD2	TRBJ2-3	once	CASSFLAGPSTDTQYF	TGTGCCAGCAGCTTCTTAGCGGGACCTTCCACAGATACGCAGTATTTT
TRBV6-2/TRBV6-3	NA	TRBJ1-2	NA	CASSYRSRGIYGYTF	TGTGCCAGCAGTTATCGGTCCAGGGGTATTTATGGCTACACCTTC
TRBV6-5	NA	TRBJ2-1	NA	CASTRGSPYNEQFF	TGTGCCAGCACGCGGGGTTCACCATACAATGAGCAGTTCTTC
TRBV28	NA	TRBJ2-3	NA	CASSVPRWDTQYF	TGTGCCAGCAGTGTGCCCAGATGGGATACGCAGTATTTT
TRBV5-1	NA	TRBJ2-7	NA	CASRAQTSGDTKQYF	TGCGCCAGCAGGGCTCAGACATCAGGTGATACGAAGCAGTACTTC
TRBV28	TRBD2	TRBJ2-1	NA	CASSLHGLAGNEQFF	TGTGCCAGCAGTTTACATGGACTAGCGGGCAATGAGCAGTTCTTC
TRBV24-1	TRBD1	TRBJ2-7	NA	CATSDTWTGEQYF	TGTGCCACCAGTGATACCTGGACAGGCGAGCAGTACTTC
TRBV2	TRBD1	TRBJ1-4	NA	CASSNQGVTNEKLFF	TGTGCCAGCAGTAATCAGGGGGTAACTAATGAAAAACTGTTTTTT
TRBV12-3/TRBV12-4	TRBD1	TRBJ1-2	NA	CASRPDRGYGYTF	TGTGCCAGCAGACCGGACAGGGGCTATGGCTACACCTTC
TRBV19	NA	TRBJ1-1	NA	CASSFMRGTEAFF	TGTGCCAGTAGCTTTATGAGAGGCACTGAAGCTTTCTTT
TRBV5-1	TRBD1	TRBJ1-2	NA	CASSPWTGDGQGYTF	TGCGCCAGCAGCCCGTGGACAGGGGATGGACAAGGCTACACCTTC
TRBV11-2	NA	TRBJ2-7	NA	CASSGNRPGQYNEQYF	TGTGCCAGCAGCGGTAATCGACCGGGACAATACAACGAGCAGTACTTC
TRBV5-4	NA	TRBJ1-1	NA	CASSLGQGNKAFF	TGTGCCAGCAGCTTGGGGCAGGGTAATAAAGCTTTCTTT
TRBV9	TRBD1	TRBJ2-3	NA	CASSANRGLDTQYF	TGTGCCAGCAGCGCCAACAGGGGTTTAGATACGCAGTATTTT
TRBV6-5	NA	TRBJ1-2	NA	CASSYIGGYGYTF	TGTGCCAGCAGTTACATAGGGGGTTATGGCTACACCTTC
TRBV28	TRBD1	TRBJ1-2	NA	CASSPQTGGSGYTF	TGTGCCAGCAGCCCACAGACAGGGGGAAGCGGCTACACCTTC
TRBV30	NA	TRBJ2-7	NA	CAWSAGSYEQYF	TGTGCCTGGAGTGCAGGCAGCTACGAGCAGTACTTC
TRBV7-2	NA	TRBJ1-2	NA	CASSPRVRPDYGYTF	TGTGCCAGCAGCCCCCGGGTACGTCCCGATTATGGCTACACCTTC
TRBV9	TRBD2	TRBJ2-3	once	CASSVGSSGLSTDTQYF	TGTGCCAGCAGCGTAGGATCTAGCGGGTTAAGCACAGATACGCAGTATTTT
TRBV6-5	TRBD2	TRBJ2-3	many	CASSSGLASDTQYF	TGTGCCAGCAGTTCGGGACTAGCGTCAGATACGCAGTATTTT
TRBV7-6	TRBD2	TRBJ2-1	NA	CASSSSGTTYNEQFF	TGTGCCAGCAGTTCCAGCGGGACCACCTACAATGAGCAGTTCTTC
TRBV7-2	NA	TRBJ1-1	few	CASSFIRAGNTEAFF	TGTGCCAGCAGCTTTATCAGGGCCGGGAACACTGAAGCTTTCTTT
TRBV7-9	TRBD2	TRBJ2-3	NA	CASSPWGLADHTDTQYF	TGTGCCAGCAGCCCCTGGGGCCTAGCGGACCACACAGATACGCAGTATTTT
TRBV6-1	NA	TRBJ1-3	NA	CASSDPTTRRNTIYF	TGTGCCAGCAGTGATCCCACTACAAGGCGAAACACCATATATTTT
TRBV7-9	NA	TRBJ1-2	NA	CASSDQGIGNYGYTF	TGTGCCAGCAGTGATCAGGGGATCGGGAACTATGGCTACACCTTC
TRBV28	TRBD2	TRBJ2-5	NA	CASSPRTSRETQYF	TGTGCCAGCAGTCCCCGGACTAGCCGAGAGACCCAGTACTTC
TRBV7-9	NA	TRBJ1-1	once	CASSLDWSTVPVPNTEAFF	TGTGCCAGCAGCTTAGATTGGTCGACAGTCCCCGTTCCTAACACTGAAGCTTTCTTT
TRBV4-1	TRBD2	TRBJ2-1	NA	CASSQDGRGLYNEQFF	TGCGCCAGCAGCCAAGACGGGAGGGGACTTTACAATGAGCAGTTCTTC
TRBV11-2	NA	TRBJ1-6	NA	CASSLIVTGRAVSLHF	TGTGCCAGCAGCTTAATCGTAACAGGGCGAGCGGTATCCCTCCACTTT
TRBV7-9	TRBD1	TRBJ2-5	NA	CASSSTTGQQETQYF	TGTGCCAGCAGCTCGACGACAGGGCAACAAGAGACCCAGTACTTC
TRBV11-2	TRBD2	TRBJ2-2	NA	CASSPPVAGTGELFF	TGTGCCAGCAGCCCCCCGGTAGCGGGGACCGGGGAGCTGTTTTTT
TRBV7-2	TRBD1	TRBJ1-5	NA	CASSLYRGNNQPQHF	TGTGCCAGCAGCCTTTACAGGGGGAACAATCAGCCCCAGCATTTT
TRBV7-2	NA	TRBJ2-3	NA	CASSFQVTDTQYF	TGTGCCAGCAGCTTTCAGGTCACAGATACGCAGTATTTT
TRBV19	TRBD1	TRBJ1-2	NA	CASSISGTGGNYGYTF	TGTGCCAGTAGTATCTCCGGGACAGGGGGTAACTATGGCTACACCTTC
TRBV10-3	NA	TRBJ2-7	NA	CAIGETGDYYEQYF	TGTGCCATCGGGGAGACAGGGGACTACTACGAGCAGTACTTC
TRBV13	NA	TRBJ2-7	NA	CASSRGTPAEQYF	TGTGCCAGCAGCAGGGGGACCCCCGCAGAGCAGTACTTC
TRBV6-1	TRBD2	TRBJ2-3	NA	CASSEGLKRTTDTQYF	TGTGCCAGCAGTGAGGGACTAAAGAGGACCACAGATACGCAGTATTTT
TRBV9	TRBD2	TRBJ2-1	NA	CASSVTSGSKGNEQFF	TGTGCCAGCAGCGTGACTAGCGGGAGCAAGGGCAATGAGCAGTTCTTC
TRBV18	TRBD2	TRBJ2-3	NA	CASSPPGLAGGTDTQYF	TGTGCCAGCTCACCTCCGGGACTAGCGGGCGGCACAGATACGCAGTATTTT
TRBV27	NA	TRBJ2-1	NA	CASSSRDSAAYNEQFF	TGTGCCAGCAGTTCTCGGGACTCAGCCGCCTACAATGAGCAGTTCTTC
TRBV5-4	NA	TRBJ1-3	NA	CASENSGNTIYF	TGTGCCAGCGAGAACTCTGGAAACACCATATATTTT
TRBV19	TRBD1	TRBJ2-2	NA	CASRESAGQGVTGELFF	TGTGCCAGTAGAGAAAGCGCGGGACAGGGGGTCACCGGGGAGCTGTTTTTT
TRBV6-4	TRBD2	TRBJ2-7	NA	CASSRLAGGVYEQYF	TGTGCCAGCAGTAGACTAGCGGGAGGTGTGTACGAGCAGTACTTC
TRBV5-3	NA	TRBJ1-1	NA	CIGVPEAFF	TGTATCGGGGTGCCTGAAGCTTTCTTT
TRBV2	TRBD1	TRBJ1-2	once	CASSAQGNYGYTF	TGTGCCAGCAGTGCACAGGGGAACTATGGCTACACCTTC
TRBV19	TRBD2	TRBJ2-1	NA	CASSPLAGGVVEQFF	TGTGCCAGTAGTCCTCTAGCGGGAGGTGTTGTTGAGCAGTTCTTC
TRBV5-1	TRBD1	TRBJ1-1	NA	CASSWGQGLNTEAFF	TGCGCCAGCAGCTGGGGACAGGGCCTGAACACTGAAGCTTTCTTT
TRBV28	TRBD1	TRBJ1-1	once	CASHLDRGGTEAFF	TGTGCCAGCCACCTTGACAGGGGTGGAACTGAAGCTTTCTTT
TRBV11-2	TRBD1	TRBJ1-4	NA	CASSLDWGTGNEKLFF	TGTGCCAGCAGCTTAGATTGGGGGACAGGGAATGAAAAACTGTTTTTT
TRBV5-4	TRBD1	TRBJ1-1	NA	CASRPGTQGARVTEAFF	TGTGCCAGCAGGCCGGGCACACAGGGGGCAAGAGTAACTGAAGCTTTCTTT